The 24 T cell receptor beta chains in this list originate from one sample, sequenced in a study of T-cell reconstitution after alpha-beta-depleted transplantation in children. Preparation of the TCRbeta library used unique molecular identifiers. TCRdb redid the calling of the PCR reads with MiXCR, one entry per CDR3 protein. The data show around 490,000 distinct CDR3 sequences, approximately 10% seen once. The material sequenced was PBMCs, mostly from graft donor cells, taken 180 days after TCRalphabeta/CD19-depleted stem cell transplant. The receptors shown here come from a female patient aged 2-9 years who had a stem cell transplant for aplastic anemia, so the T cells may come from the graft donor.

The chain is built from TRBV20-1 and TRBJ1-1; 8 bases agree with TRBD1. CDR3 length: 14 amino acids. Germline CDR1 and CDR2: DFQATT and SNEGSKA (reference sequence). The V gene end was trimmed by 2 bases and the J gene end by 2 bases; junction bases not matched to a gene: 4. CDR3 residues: CSARPQGGNTEAFF. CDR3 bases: TGCAGTGCTAGACCACAGGGGGGAAACACTGAAGCTTTCTTT.

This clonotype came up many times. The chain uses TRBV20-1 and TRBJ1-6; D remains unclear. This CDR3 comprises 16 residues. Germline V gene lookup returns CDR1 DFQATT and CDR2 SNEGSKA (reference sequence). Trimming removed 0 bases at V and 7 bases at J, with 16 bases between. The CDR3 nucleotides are TGCAGTGCTAGAGACCTGCCAAAGGGCCCCAATTCACCCCTCCACTTT. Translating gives CSARDLPKGPNSPLHF.

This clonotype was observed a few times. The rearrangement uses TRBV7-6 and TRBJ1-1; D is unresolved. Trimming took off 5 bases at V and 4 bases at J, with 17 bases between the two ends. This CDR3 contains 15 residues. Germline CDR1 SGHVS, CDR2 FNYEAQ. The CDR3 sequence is CASSLLRVSLTEAFF. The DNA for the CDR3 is TGTGCCAGCAGCCTACTTAGGGTGTCCCTCACTGAAGCTTTCTTT. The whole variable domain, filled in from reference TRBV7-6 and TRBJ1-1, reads GAGVSQSPRYKVTKRGQDVALRCDPISGHVSLYWYRQALGQGPEFLTYFNYEAQQDKSGLPNDRFSAERPEGSISTLTIQRTEQRDSAMYRCASSLLRVSLTEAFFGQGTRLTVV.

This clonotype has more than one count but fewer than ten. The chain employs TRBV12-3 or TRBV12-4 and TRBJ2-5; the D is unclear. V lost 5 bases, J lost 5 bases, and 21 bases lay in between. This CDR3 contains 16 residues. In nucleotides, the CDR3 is TGTGCCAGCAGTGCCTTCGGGCCCCCCTACGCGGAGACCCAGTACTTC. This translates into CASSAFGPPYAETQYF.

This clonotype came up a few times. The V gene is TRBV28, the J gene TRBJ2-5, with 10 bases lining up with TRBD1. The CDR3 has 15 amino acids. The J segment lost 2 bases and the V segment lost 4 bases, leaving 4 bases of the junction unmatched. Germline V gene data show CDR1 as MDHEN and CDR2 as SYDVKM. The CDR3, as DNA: TGTGCCAGCAGTTCGCCGGGACAGGGGCAAGAGACCCAGTACTTC. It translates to CASSSPGQGQETQYF.

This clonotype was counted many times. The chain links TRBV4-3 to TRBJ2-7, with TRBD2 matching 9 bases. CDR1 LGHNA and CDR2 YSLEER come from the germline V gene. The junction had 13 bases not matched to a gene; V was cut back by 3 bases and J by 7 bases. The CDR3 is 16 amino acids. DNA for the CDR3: TGCGCCAGCAGCCAGGGCCTCAGCGGGAGGAATGGGGAGCAGTACGTC. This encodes CASSQGLSGRNGEQYV.

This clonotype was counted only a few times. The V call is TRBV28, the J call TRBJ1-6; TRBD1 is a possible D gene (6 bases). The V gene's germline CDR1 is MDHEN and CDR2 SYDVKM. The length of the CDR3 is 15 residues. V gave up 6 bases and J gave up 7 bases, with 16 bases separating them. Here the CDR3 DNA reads TGTGCCAGCAGCCAAAACAGGGTGGGGAATTCACCCCTCCACTTT. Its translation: CASSQNRVGNSPLHF.

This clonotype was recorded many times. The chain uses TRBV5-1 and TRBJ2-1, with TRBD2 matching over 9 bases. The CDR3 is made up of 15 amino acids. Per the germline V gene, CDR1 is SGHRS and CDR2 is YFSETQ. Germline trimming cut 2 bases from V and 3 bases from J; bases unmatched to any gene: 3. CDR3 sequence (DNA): TGCGCCAGCAGCTTATTAGCGGGAGTCTACAATGAGCAGTTCTTC. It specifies CASSLLAGVYNEQFF.

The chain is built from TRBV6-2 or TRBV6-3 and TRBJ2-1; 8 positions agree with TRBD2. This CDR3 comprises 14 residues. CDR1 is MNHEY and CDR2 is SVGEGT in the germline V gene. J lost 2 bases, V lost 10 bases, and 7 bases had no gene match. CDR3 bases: TGTGCCACTACACTAGCGGCAACCTACAATGAGCAGTTCTTC. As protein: CATTLAATYNEQFF.

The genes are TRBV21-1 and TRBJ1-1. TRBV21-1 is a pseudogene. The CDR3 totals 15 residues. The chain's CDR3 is CASSGPETLTNEAFF. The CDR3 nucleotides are TGTGCCAGCAGCGGACCCGAAACACTGACAAACGAAGCTTTCTTT.

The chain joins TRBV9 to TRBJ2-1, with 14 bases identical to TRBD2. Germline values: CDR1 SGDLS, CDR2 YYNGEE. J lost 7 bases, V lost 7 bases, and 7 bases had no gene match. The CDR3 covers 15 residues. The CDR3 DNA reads TGTGCCAGCCAGCGACTAGCGGGAGGGGGTAATGAGCAGTTCTTC. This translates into CASQRLAGGGNEQFF.

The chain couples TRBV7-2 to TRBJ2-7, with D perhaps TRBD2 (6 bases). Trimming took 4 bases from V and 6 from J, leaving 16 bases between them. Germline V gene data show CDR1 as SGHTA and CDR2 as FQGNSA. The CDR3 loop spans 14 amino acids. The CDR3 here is CASSYRDFGGEQYV. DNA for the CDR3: TGTGCCAGCAGCTACCGGGACTTCGGTGGCGAGCAGTACGTC.

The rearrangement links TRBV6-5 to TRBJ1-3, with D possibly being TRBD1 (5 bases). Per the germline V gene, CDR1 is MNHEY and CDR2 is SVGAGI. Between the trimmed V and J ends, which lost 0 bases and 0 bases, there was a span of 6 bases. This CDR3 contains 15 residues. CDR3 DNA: TGTGCCAGCAGTTACTCCAGGGACTCTGGAAACACCATATATTTT. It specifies CASSYSRDSGNTIYF.

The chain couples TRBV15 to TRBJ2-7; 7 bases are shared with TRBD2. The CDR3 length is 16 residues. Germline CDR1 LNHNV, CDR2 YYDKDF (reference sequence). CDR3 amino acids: CVTSSGGDYRLYEQYV. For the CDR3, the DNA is TGTGTCACCAGCAGCGGCGGGGACTACCGACTTTACGAGCAGTACGTC.

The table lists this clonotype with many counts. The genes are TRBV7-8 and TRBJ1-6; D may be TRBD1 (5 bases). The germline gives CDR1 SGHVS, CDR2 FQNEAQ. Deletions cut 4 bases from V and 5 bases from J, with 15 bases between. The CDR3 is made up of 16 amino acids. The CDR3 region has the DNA TGTGCCAGCAGCTCACGGGGGTGGGCGGATAATTCACCCCTCCACTTT. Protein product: CASSSRGWADNSPLHF.

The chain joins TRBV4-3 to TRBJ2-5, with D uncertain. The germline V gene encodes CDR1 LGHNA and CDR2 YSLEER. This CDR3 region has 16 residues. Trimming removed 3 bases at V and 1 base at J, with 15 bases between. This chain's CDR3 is CASSHEVSSSQETQYF. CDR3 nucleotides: TGCGCCAGCAGCCACGAGGTCTCGTCCAGCCAAGAGACCCAGTACTTC.

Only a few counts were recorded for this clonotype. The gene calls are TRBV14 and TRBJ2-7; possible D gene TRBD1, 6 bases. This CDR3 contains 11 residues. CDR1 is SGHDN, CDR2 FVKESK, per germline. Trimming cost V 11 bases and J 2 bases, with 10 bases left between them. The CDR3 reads CARDRTYEQYV. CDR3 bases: TGTGCCCGAGACAGGACCTACGAGCAGTACGTC.

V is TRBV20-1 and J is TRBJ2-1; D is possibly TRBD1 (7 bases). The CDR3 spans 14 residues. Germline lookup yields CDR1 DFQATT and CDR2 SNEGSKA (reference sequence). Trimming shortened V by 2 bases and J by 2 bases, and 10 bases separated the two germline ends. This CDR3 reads CSARPGGTYNEQFF. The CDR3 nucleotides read TGCAGTGCTAGACCAGGGGGGACCTACAATGAGCAGTTCTTC.

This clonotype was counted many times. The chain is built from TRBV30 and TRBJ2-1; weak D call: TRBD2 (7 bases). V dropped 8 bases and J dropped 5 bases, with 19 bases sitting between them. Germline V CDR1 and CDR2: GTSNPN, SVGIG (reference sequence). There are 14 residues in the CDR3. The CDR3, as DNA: TGTGCCACCACTCTTGCGGGGGCCCACAATGAGCAGTTCTTC. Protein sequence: CATTLAGAHNEQFF.

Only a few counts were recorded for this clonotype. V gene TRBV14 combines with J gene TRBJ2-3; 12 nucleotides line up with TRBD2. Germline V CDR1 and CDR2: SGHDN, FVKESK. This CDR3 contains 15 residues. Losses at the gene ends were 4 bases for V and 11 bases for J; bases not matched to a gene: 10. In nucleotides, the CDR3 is TGTGCCAGCAGCCGGATCAGGACTAGCGGGGAAATGCAGTATTTT. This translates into CASSRIRTSGEMQYF.

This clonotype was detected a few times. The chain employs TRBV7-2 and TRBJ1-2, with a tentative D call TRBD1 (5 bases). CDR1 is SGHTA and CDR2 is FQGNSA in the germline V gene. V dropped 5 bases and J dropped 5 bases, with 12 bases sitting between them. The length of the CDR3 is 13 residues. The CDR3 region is CASSMDTRYGYTF. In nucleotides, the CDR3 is TGTGCCAGCAGCATGGACACTCGATATGGCTACACCTTC.

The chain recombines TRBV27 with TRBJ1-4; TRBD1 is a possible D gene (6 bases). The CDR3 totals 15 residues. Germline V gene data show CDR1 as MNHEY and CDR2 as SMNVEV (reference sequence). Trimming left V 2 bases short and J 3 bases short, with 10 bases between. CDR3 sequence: CASSLRRGANEKLFF. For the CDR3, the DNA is TGTGCCAGCAGTTTACGCAGGGGAGCTAATGAAAAACTGTTTTTT.

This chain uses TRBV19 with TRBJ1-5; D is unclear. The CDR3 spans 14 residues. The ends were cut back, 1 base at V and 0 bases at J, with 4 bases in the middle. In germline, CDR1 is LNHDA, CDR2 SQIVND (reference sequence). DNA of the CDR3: TGTGCCAGTAGTATAGGATTTAGCAATCAGCCCCAGCATTTT. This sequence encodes CASSIGFSNQPQHF.

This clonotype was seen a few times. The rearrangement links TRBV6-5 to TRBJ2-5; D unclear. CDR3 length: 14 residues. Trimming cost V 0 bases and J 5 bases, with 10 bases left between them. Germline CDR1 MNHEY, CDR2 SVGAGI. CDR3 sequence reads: CASSYSRLGETQYF. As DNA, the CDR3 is TGTGCCAGCAGTTACTCCCGGCTGGGCGAGACCCAGTACTTC.